This TCR beta chain emerged from a study of blood T cell repertoires in COVID-19. Germline loops: CDR1 SEHNR, CDR2 FQNEAQ (reference sequence). The CDR3 totals 14 residues. V was clipped by 0 bases and J by 0 bases, with 5 bases between them. Sequencing was performed with immunoSEQ multiplex PCR; in TCRdb, only in-frame clones are kept and a portion is missing. The repertoire holds 95,000 to 150,000 clones, with roughly 87% as singletons. The origin of this receptor is an elderly man with acute or convalescent COVID-19. The rearrangement links TRBV7-9 to TRBJ1-1; D call uncertain. Sequenced: peripheral blood. The CDR3 loop is CASSLAILNTEAFF. CDR3 DNA: TGTGCCAGCAGCTTAGCTATCCTGAACACTGAAGCTTTCTTT.